The subject of this entry is one T cell receptor (beta chain). These data belong to a study of OX40 agonist ivuxolimab in advanced cancers. At cycle 4 day 1, cycle 7 day 1, and baseline, blood was sampled. Generated by immunoSEQ multiplex PCR, the TCRdb table keeps only in-frame clones and is missing some. Among about 40,000 clones listed, about 91% were seen once. The clonotype originates from an adult with an advanced solid tumor such as melanoma, head and neck, liver or kidney cancer. The specimen comprised CD4+ or CD8+ T cells sorted from blood, sampled in a trial of the OX40 agonist ivuxolimab.

The DNA for the CDR3 is TGTGCCAGCAGTGAACAGGGTAGGAATCAGCCCCAGCATTTT. As protein: CASSEQGRNQPQHF. V usage is TRBV27 and J usage is TRBJ1-5, with D possibly matching TRBD1 (6 bases). The length of the CDR3 is 14 residues. Trimming removed 5 bases at V and 4 bases at J, with 12 bases between. Germline V lookup: CDR1 MNHEY, CDR2 SMNVEV (reference sequence).